Listed here are 20 T cell receptor beta chains from one sample, sequenced in a study of T cells in localized non-small cell lung cancer. Clones were read by immunoSEQ multiplex PCR, and TCRdb kept only the in-frame ones, dropping some. The repertoire holds about 62,000 clones, with around 81% as singletons. Here the sequenced sample was PBMCs, taken before any cancer treatment. Every receptor here comes from a man aged 35-69 years with stage II lung adenocarcinoma.

This rearrangement joins TRBV4-3 to TRBJ2-7; D is possibly TRBD1 or TRBD2 (6 bases each). The CDR3 has 15 residues. V was clipped by 0 bases and J by 5 bases, with 14 bases between them. Germline CDR1 LGHNA, CDR2 YSLEER. DNA for the CDR3: TGCGCCAGCAGCCAAGAGGTCACGGGGGCCCACGAGCAGTACTTC. Amino acid sequence: CASSQEVTGAHEQYF.

The chain employs TRBV7-6 and TRBJ1-4, with D tentatively TRBD1 (6 bases). Germline lookup yields CDR1 SGHVS and CDR2 FNYEAQ. CDR3 length equals 14 residues. Between the trimmed V and J ends, which lost 8 bases and 5 bases, there was a span of 15 bases. The CDR3 protein is CASGGGRENEKLFF. CDR3 DNA: TGTGCCAGCGGGGGGGGCAGGGAGAATGAAAAACTGTTTTTT.

The chain carries TRBV11-2 and TRBJ2-1; perhaps TRBD2 as D (5 bases). The CDR3 length is 13 residues. From germline, CDR1 is SGHAT and CDR2 FQNNGV. Trimming stripped 5 bases from V and 13 bases from J, with 18 bases between. The CDR3 nucleotides are TGTGCCAGCAGCAAAAACTCGGGAACCGTTCAGTTCTTC. Protein: CASSKNSGTVQFF.

The sample holds a few counts of this clone. The chain uses TRBV5-1 and TRBJ2-1, with D possibly being TRBD1 or TRBD2 (6 bases each). Trimming left V 4 bases short and J 6 bases short, with 17 bases between. The CDR3 spans 15 residues. Germline assignment: CDR1 SGHRS and CDR2 YFSETQ. This CDR3 reads CASSLMTRGGNEQFF. DNA of the CDR3: TGCGCCAGCAGCCTGATGACTAGAGGGGGCAATGAGCAGTTCTTC. Based on the CDR3 plus reference TRBV5-1 and TRBJ2-1, the full variable domain is KAGVTQTPRYLIKTRGQQVTLSCSPISGHRSVSWYQQTPGQGLQFLFEYFSETQRNKGNFPGRFSGRQFSNSRSEMNVSTLELGDSALYLCASSLMTRGGNEQFFGPGTRLTVL.

The V and J genes are TRBV6-1 and TRBJ2-1; unclear D gene. The CDR3 extends over 13 amino acids. Trimming shortened V by 5 bases and J by 6 bases, and 11 bases separated the two germline ends. Germline assignment: CDR1 MNHNS and CDR2 SASEGT. The CDR3 nucleotides read TGTGCCAGCAGTCGAAGGGCCGTCAATGAGCAGTTCTTC. Translated: CASSRRAVNEQFF.

CDR3 DNA: TGTGCCAGCAGCGTAGGGAACGAGGGGACCCAGTACTTC. This codes for CASSVGNEGTQYF. The rearrangement uses TRBV9 and TRBJ2-5, with a weak D call TRBD2 (5 bases). Per the germline V gene, CDR1 is SGDLS and CDR2 is YYNGEE. The germline V and J ends were trimmed by 0 bases and 7 bases, with 10 bases remaining between them. CDR3 length: 13 amino acids.

This sequence joins TRBV27 and TRBJ2-7, with D uncertain. Germline CDR1 and CDR2: MNHEY and SMNVEV (reference sequence). Trimming stripped 5 bases from V and 3 bases from J, with 11 bases between. CDR3 size: 13 residues. CDR3 amino acids: CASSGSEDYEQYF. CDR3 in DNA: TGTGCCAGCAGTGGGTCGGAAGACTACGAGCAGTACTTC.

The chain uses TRBV19 and TRBJ1-1; a possible D gene is TRBD1 (6 bases). The germline gives CDR1 LNHDA, CDR2 SQIVND (reference sequence). V lost 2 bases, J lost 7 bases, and 11 bases lay in between. CDR3 length: 13 residues. CDR3: CASSIPGASEAFF. CDR3 in DNA: TGTGCCAGTAGTATACCAGGGGCTAGTGAAGCTTTCTTT.

The chain carries TRBV9 and TRBJ1-4; 7 bases are a match to TRBD1. Looked up from germline, CDR1 is SGDLS and CDR2 is YYNGEE. V lost 0 bases, J lost 8 bases, and 10 bases stayed unmatched. The CDR3 runs to 16 residues. CDR3 loop: CASSVGIQGGSEKLFF. CDR3 nucleotides: TGTGCCAGCAGCGTAGGGATTCAGGGGGGTAGCGAAAAACTGTTTTTT. Full variable domain (outside the CDR3, taken from reference TRBV9 and TRBJ1-4): DSGVTQTPKHLITATGQRVTLRCSPRSGDLSVYWYQQSLDQGLQFLIQYYNGEERAKGNILERFSAQQFPDLHSELNLSSLELGDSALYFCASSVGIQGGSEKLFFGSGTQLSVL.

The chain recombines TRBV18 with TRBJ2-3; a possible D gene is TRBD1 (6 bases). V lost 1 base and J lost 3, with 14 bases in between. The CDR3 runs 16 residues. Looked up from germline, CDR1 is KGHSH and CDR2 is LQKENI. CDR3 residues: CASSPLFRGSTDTQYF. The CDR3 DNA follows: TGTGCCAGCTCACCACTATTCAGGGGTTCGACAGATACGCAGTATTTT.

The chain has TRBV7-2 and TRBJ2-7, with unresolved D. In germline, CDR1 is SGHTA, CDR2 FQGNSA. V was shortened by 5 bases and J by 2 bases, with 16 bases between the two germline ends. CDR3 size: 15 residues. Here the CDR3 reads CASSERTPSPYEQYF. The CDR3 nucleotides read TGTGCCAGCAGCGAAAGGACGCCTAGTCCCTACGAGCAGTACTTC.

This clone was seen a single time. The chain uses TRBV27 and TRBJ1-1; D unresolved. The V and J ends lost 3 bases and 0 bases respectively, with 5 bases between them. Germline V gene lookup returns CDR1 MNHEY and CDR2 SMNVEV (reference sequence). There are 13 residues in the CDR3. The CDR3 sequence: CASSLGMNTEAFF. Written as DNA, the CDR3 is TGTGCCAGCAGTTTGGGCATGAACACTGAAGCTTTCTTT.

V and J are TRBV25-1 and TRBJ2-4; D is unresolved. Germline V gene data show CDR1 as MGHDK and CDR2 as SYGVNS. There are 13 residues in the CDR3. Trimming removed 6 bases at V and 3 bases at J, with 9 bases between. The CDR3 here is CASSSDVKNIQYF. CDR3 sequence (DNA): TGTGCCAGCAGCTCGGACGTCAAAAACATTCAGTACTTC.

V usage is TRBV4-2 and J usage is TRBJ2-1; no firm D call. Trimming stripped 0 bases from V and 9 bases from J, with 9 bases between. The CDR3 is 13 residues long. From germline, CDR1 is LGHNA and CDR2 YNFKEQ. DNA for the CDR3: TGTGCCAGCAGCCAAGATCCCCTAGGTGAGCAGTTCTTC. This translates into CASSQDPLGEQFF.

The V call is TRBV29-1, the J call TRBJ1-1; weak D call: TRBD1 (5 bases). V dropped 3 bases and J dropped 3 bases, with 14 bases sitting between them. This CDR3 comprises 14 residues. CDR1 is SQVTM and CDR2 is ANQGSEA in the germline V gene. The chain's CDR3 is CSVDIGGTYTEAFF. Here the CDR3 DNA reads TGCAGCGTTGACATCGGTGGGACCTACACTGAAGCTTTCTTT.

The chain is built from TRBV18 and TRBJ1-5, with a possible D match to TRBD1 (5 bases). This CDR3 has 16 residues. V was pared by 6 bases and J by 4 bases, with 19 bases between. CDR1 KGHSH and CDR2 LQKENI come from the germline V gene. The CDR3 nucleotides are TGTGCCAGCTCCCTCGGGGCCCGAGGAGGGAATCAGCCCCAGCATTTT. It yields the protein CASSLGARGGNQPQHF.

The V and J genes are TRBV10-3 and TRBJ1-2; 8 bases are shared with TRBD1. V lost 0 bases and J lost 4; bases outside the gene matches: 1. Germline-derived CDR1 and CDR2 are ENHRY and SYGVKD. CDR3 length equals 14 residues. CDR3 DNA sequence: TGTGCCATCAGTGAGTCGGGACAGGTCTATGGCTACACCTTC. It encodes CAISESGQVYGYTF.

The CDR3 nucleotides read TGCAGCGTTGCCCGGAAAATAGGAGAGACCCAGTACTTC. Residues: CSVARKIGETQYF. J is TRBJ2-5 and V is TRBV29-1; D is undetermined. The V end lost 4 bases, the J end lost 4 bases, and 13 bases lay between the germline ends. CDR3 length equals 13 residues. CDR1 is SQVTM, CDR2 ANQGSEA, per germline.

This clone appeared once. The V and J genes are TRBV4-2 and TRBJ2-7, with D tentatively TRBD1 or TRBD2 (5 bases each). Trimming pared 3 bases from V and 1 base from J, leaving 16 bases between. CDR1 and CDR2 from the germline V gene are LGHNA and YNFKEQ. The CDR3 consists of 16 residues. The CDR3 coding sequence is TGTGCCAGCAGCCATCCAGGAGGACACGAATCCTACGAGCAGTACTTC. The encoded protein is CASSHPGGHESYEQYF.

This sequence joins TRBV7-8 and TRBJ1-2; maybe TRBD1 (5 bases). This CDR3 has 12 amino acids. The germline CDR1 and CDR2 sequences are SGHVS and FQNEAQ. Trimming cost V 3 bases and J 3 bases, with 5 bases left between them. CDR3: CASSLTDYGYTF. CDR3 sequence (DNA): TGTGCCAGCAGCTTGACAGACTATGGCTACACCTTC.